These T cell receptor beta chains were read from a single sample in a study of blood T cell repertoires in COVID-19. Assay used: immunoSEQ multiplex PCR; TCRdb lists only in-frame clones, some missing. The data contain about 45,000 clones, over 70% of them singletons. The sample taken for sequencing was peripheral blood. The receptors come from a human donor in a cohort sampled during active COVID-19. Both conserved end residues are part of each CDR3. Each record gives: J gene, D gene, clone size, V gene, CDR3 protein, CDR3 DNA. A D gene is named only where the DNA matches it firmly. A clone size is listed for some rows: how often the clone was seen (once, few, many), or a class if it is expanded.

J gene: TRBJ2-3
D gene: NA
clone size: NA
V gene: TRBV18
CDR3 protein: CASSPLAMNTDTQYF
CDR3 DNA: TGTGCCAGCTCACCACTAGCGATGAACACAGATACGCAGTATTTT

J gene: TRBJ1-1
D gene: TRBD1
clone size: few
V gene: TRBV28
CDR3 protein: CASSSGTGRTEAFF
CDR3 DNA: TGTGCCAGCAGTTCCGGGACAGGGCGGACTGAAGCTTTCTTT

J gene: TRBJ1-1
D gene: NA
clone size: NA
V gene: TRBV6-5
CDR3 protein: CASSYSSSGGDTEAFF
CDR3 DNA: TGTGCCAGCAGTTACTCCTCCTCTGGGGGGGACACTGAAGCTTTCTTT

J gene: TRBJ1-5
D gene: NA
clone size: NA
V gene: TRBV2
CDR3 protein: CASSEASEIRPQHF
CDR3 DNA: TGTGCCAGCAGTGAAGCCAGCGAGATTCGGCCCCAGCATTTT

J gene: TRBJ1-5
D gene: NA
clone size: NA
V gene: TRBV30
CDR3 protein: CAWSQRQDQPQHF
CDR3 DNA: TGTGCCTGGAGCCAGAGACAGGACCAGCCCCAGCATTTT

J gene: TRBJ2-7
D gene: NA
clone size: NA
V gene: TRBV7-2
CDR3 protein: CASSLLTGLNYEQYF
CDR3 DNA: TGTGCCAGCAGCCTCCTAACAGGGTTGAACTACGAGCAGTACTTC

J gene: TRBJ2-1
D gene: NA
clone size: NA
V gene: TRBV7-9
CDR3 protein: CASSFRTRSYNEQFF
CDR3 DNA: TGTGCCAGCAGCTTTAGAACTAGGTCATACAATGAGCAGTTCTTC

J gene: TRBJ2-3
D gene: NA
clone size: once
V gene: TRBV30
CDR3 protein: CAWAPTGWGTDTQYF
CDR3 DNA: TGTGCCTGGGCCCCGACAGGCTGGGGCACAGATACGCAGTATTTT

J gene: TRBJ2-5
D gene: TRBD2
clone size: NA
V gene: TRBV3-1/TRBV3-2
CDR3 protein: CASGGGETQYF
CDR3 DNA: TGTGCCAGTGGGGGGGGAGAGACCCAGTACTTC

J gene: TRBJ1-2
D gene: NA
clone size: NA
V gene: TRBV6-5
CDR3 protein: CASRVDRTTNYGYTF
CDR3 DNA: TGTGCCAGCAGGGTTGACAGGACAACTAACTATGGCTACACCTTC

J gene: TRBJ2-7
D gene: TRBD1
clone size: NA
V gene: TRBV28
CDR3 protein: CASFSGQGYEQYF
CDR3 DNA: TGTGCCAGCTTTTCGGGACAGGGCTACGAGCAGTACTTC

J gene: TRBJ2-5
D gene: NA
clone size: NA
V gene: TRBV28
CDR3 protein: CASSLPLGGATGTWETQYF
CDR3 DNA: TGTGCCAGCAGTTTACCCCTCGGTGGCGCTACGGGTACTTGGGAGACCCAGTACTTC

J gene: TRBJ2-7
D gene: NA
clone size: NA
V gene: TRBV29-1
CDR3 protein: CSVETGRDEQYF
CDR3 DNA: TGCAGCGTTGAAACAGGGCGGGACGAGCAGTACTTC

J gene: TRBJ2-7
D gene: NA
clone size: NA
V gene: TRBV14
CDR3 protein: CASSQDGQGEQYF
CDR3 DNA: TGTGCCAGCAGCCAGGACGGTCAGGGCGAGCAGTACTTC

J gene: TRBJ2-7
D gene: TRBD2
clone size: once
V gene: TRBV5-1
CDR3 protein: CASSAGLADYEQYF
CDR3 DNA: TGCGCCAGCAGCGCGGGACTAGCGGACTACGAGCAGTACTTC

J gene: TRBJ1-1
D gene: NA
clone size: once
V gene: TRBV5-1
CDR3 protein: CASSPHSRNTEAFF
CDR3 DNA: TGCGCCAGCAGCCCGCACAGCAGGAACACTGAAGCTTTCTTT

J gene: TRBJ2-5
D gene: TRBD2
clone size: NA
V gene: TRBV3-1/TRBV3-2
CDR3 protein: CASSGGLVGDQYF
CDR3 DNA: TGTGCCAGCAGTGGAGGACTAGTAGGGGACCAGTACTTC

J gene: TRBJ1-2
D gene: TRBD1
clone size: NA
V gene: TRBV4-3
CDR3 protein: CASSHDLDRGRSGYTF
CDR3 DNA: TGCGCCAGCAGCCATGACTTAGACAGGGGGCGCAGTGGCTACACCTTC

J gene: TRBJ2-3
D gene: TRBD2
clone size: NA
V gene: TRBV30
CDR3 protein: CAWSYSGSTDTQYF
CDR3 DNA: TGTGCCTGGAGTTATAGCGGGAGCACAGATACGCAGTATTTT

J gene: TRBJ2-7
D gene: TRBD2
clone size: NA
V gene: TRBV5-5
CDR3 protein: CASSPPGRGDLYEQYF
CDR3 DNA: TGTGCCAGCAGCCCGCCGGGACGGGGGGACCTCTACGAGCAGTACTTC

J gene: TRBJ2-2
D gene: NA
clone size: once
V gene: TRBV24-1
CDR3 protein: CATSFQGPGELFF
CDR3 DNA: TGTGCCACCAGTTTCCAGGGGCCCGGGGAGCTGTTTTTT

J gene: TRBJ2-1
D gene: NA
clone size: once
V gene: TRBV5-1
CDR3 protein: CASRRDPLSTEQFF
CDR3 DNA: TGCGCCAGCAGGCGGGACCCCCTTTCTACGGAGCAGTTCTTC

J gene: TRBJ2-7
D gene: TRBD2
clone size: NA
V gene: TRBV7-9
CDR3 protein: CASSLGTSGIYEQYF
CDR3 DNA: TGTGCCAGCAGCCTGGGGACTAGCGGGATATACGAGCAGTACTTC

J gene: TRBJ2-7
D gene: TRBD2
clone size: NA
V gene: TRBV11-3
CDR3 protein: CASSLEAASGVSYEQYF
CDR3 DNA: TGTGCCAGCAGCTTAGAGGCGGCCAGCGGGGTTTCCTACGAGCAGTACTTC

J gene: TRBJ2-1
D gene: NA
clone size: NA
V gene: TRBV7-8
CDR3 protein: CASSLRRGGGEQFF
CDR3 DNA: TGTGCCAGCAGCTTGAGGCGGGGAGGGGGTGAGCAGTTCTTC

J gene: TRBJ2-7
D gene: NA
clone size: NA
V gene: TRBV6-5
CDR3 protein: CASSAPQGNEYF
CDR3 DNA: TGTGCCAGCAGCGCCCCCCAGGGTAACGAGTACTTC

J gene: TRBJ2-5
D gene: NA
clone size: NA
V gene: TRBV5-4
CDR3 protein: CASSLASQETQYF
CDR3 DNA: TGTGCCAGCAGCTTGGCTTCTCAAGAGACCCAGTACTTC